Following are 21 T cell receptor beta chains from one sample sequenced in a study of blood T cell repertoires in COVID-19. TCRdb keeps only in-frame clones here, not all; method: immunoSEQ multiplex PCR. In the table there are about 100,000 clones, roughly nine tenths of which are singletons. Sequencing was done on a sample of peripheral blood. Source of these receptors: a man aged 45 to 65 with acute or convalescent COVID-19.

The rearrangement joins TRBV27 to TRBJ2-3; D is possibly TRBD2 (5 bases). Trimming pared 2 bases from V and 2 bases from J, leaving 14 bases between. This CDR3 is 16 amino acids long. In germline, CDR1 is MNHEY, CDR2 SMNVEV (reference sequence). The CDR3 spells CASSLGLASSTDTQYF. CDR3 nucleotides: TGTGCCAGCAGTTTAGGGTTAGCGTCGTCCACAGATACGCAGTATTTT.

The gene calls are TRBV7-2 and TRBJ2-1; 9 nucleotides agree with TRBD1. Losses at the gene ends were 5 bases for V and 1 base for J; bases not matched to a gene: 6. CDR1 and CDR2 (germline): SGHTA, FQGNSA. The CDR3 consists of 16 residues. CDR3 sequence: CASSHQQGASYNEQFF. CDR3 DNA sequence: TGTGCCAGCAGCCACCAACAGGGGGCTTCCTACAATGAGCAGTTCTTC.

This chain connects TRBV7-9 to TRBJ1-3, with a tentative D call TRBD1 (5 bases). The CDR3 sequence is 16 residues long. V dropped 5 bases and J dropped 0 bases, with 14 bases sitting between them. From germline, CDR1 is SEHNR and CDR2 FQNEAQ (reference sequence). The CDR3 DNA sequence: TGTGCCAGCAGCCCCCGGGGGGTCCGCTCTGGAAACACCATATATTTT. It yields the protein CASSPRGVRSGNTIYF. The complete variable domain, with remaining parts taken from reference TRBV7-9 and TRBJ1-3, reads DTGVSQNPRHKITKRGQNVTFRCDPISEHNRLYWYRQTLGQGPEFLTYFQNEAQLEKSRLLSDRFSAERPKGSFSTLEIQRTEQGDSAMYLCASSPRGVRSGNTIYFGEGSWLTVV.

This chain connects TRBV7-6 to TRBJ1-1; 12 bases align to TRBD1. The CDR3 loop spans 18 amino acids. With V trimmed by 7 bases and J by 0 bases, 12 bases remained unmatched. The germline V gene has CDR1 SGHVS and CDR2 FNYEAQ. The CDR3 reads CASIAGTGGFGMNTEAFF. Written as DNA, the CDR3 is TGTGCCAGCATCGCCGGGACAGGGGGCTTCGGAATGAACACTGAAGCTTTCTTT.

The V call is TRBV29-1, the J call TRBJ1-1; 7 positions agree with TRBD1. In germline, CDR1 is SQVTM, CDR2 ANQGSEA. Germline trimming cut 7 bases from V and 1 base from J; bases unmatched to any gene: 9. CDR3 length equals 14 residues. CDR3 region: CSGRQGVWNTEAFF. In DNA, the CDR3 is TGCAGCGGTAGACAGGGAGTTTGGAACACTGAAGCTTTCTTT.

The gene calls are TRBV20-1 and TRBJ2-3; TRBD2 aligns across 10 bases. The CDR3 runs 15 residues. J gave up 3 bases and V 5 bases, and 8 bases lay outside the gene matches. The germline CDR1 and CDR2 sequences are DFQATT and SNEGSKA (reference sequence). The CDR3 sequence is CSARDRTSGTDTQYF. The CDR3 DNA sequence: TGCAGTGCTCGTGACAGGACTAGCGGAACAGATACGCAGTATTTT.

This sequence joins TRBV7-6 and TRBJ1-5, with D uncertain. The CDR3 sequence is 15 residues long. Trimming pared 1 base from V and 3 bases from J, leaving 10 bases between. CDR1 is SGHVS and CDR2 is FNYEAQ in the germline V gene. This CDR3 reads CASSLVPGYNQPQHF. The CDR3 nucleotides read TGTGCCAGCAGCTTAGTCCCAGGTTACAATCAGCCCCAGCATTTT. Full variable domain (rest looked up from reference TRBV7-6 and TRBJ1-5): GAGVSQSPRYKVTKRGQDVALRCDPISGHVSLYWYRQALGQGPEFLTYFNYEAQQDKSGLPNDRFSAERPEGSISTLTIQRTEQRDSAMYRCASSLVPGYNQPQHFGDGTRLSIL.

The gene calls are TRBV5-4 and TRBJ2-7; D possibly corresponds to TRBD2 (6 bases). The CDR3 runs to 16 residues. V lost 4 bases, J lost 4 bases, and 21 bases lay in between. Germline V gives CDR1 SGHNT, CDR2 YYREEE (reference sequence). The CDR3: CASSLKRGALGYEQYF. DNA for the CDR3: TGTGCCAGCAGCCTAAAGCGCGGGGCCCTGGGATACGAGCAGTACTTC.

The chain joins TRBV9 to TRBJ2-1; TRBD2 aligns across 13 bases. CDR1 and CDR2 from the germline V gene are SGDLS and YYNGEE. V lost 0 bases and J lost 0; bases outside the gene matches: 6. The CDR3 is made up of 19 amino acids. CDR3 nucleotides: TGTGCCAGCAGCGTAGCGGGACTAGCGGGGTTAAACTCCTACAATGAGCAGTTCTTC. Translating gives CASSVAGLAGLNSYNEQFF. Supplemented by reference TRBV9 and TRBJ2-1, the full variable domain reads DSGVTQTPKHLITATGQRVTLRCSPRSGDLSVYWYQQSLDQGLQFLIQYYNGEERAKGNILERFSAQQFPDLHSELNLSSLELGDSALYFCASSVAGLAGLNSYNEQFFGPGTRLTVL.

The V and J genes are TRBV2 and TRBJ1-1; D is possibly TRBD1 (6 bases). Germline CDR1 and CDR2: SNHLY and FYNNEI. The germline V and J ends were trimmed by 7 bases and 1 base, with 13 bases remaining between them. The CDR3 has 14 residues. The chain's CDR3 is CASILDRWNTEAFF. The CDR3 DNA is TGTGCCAGCATCCTGGACAGATGGAACACTGAAGCTTTCTTT.

V gene TRBV19 combines with J gene TRBJ1-3; D is perhaps TRBD1 (5 bases). Trimming took off 5 bases at V and 3 bases at J, with 8 bases between the two ends. Per the germline V gene, CDR1 is LNHDA and CDR2 is SQIVND (reference sequence). The CDR3 is made up of 13 amino acids. The CDR3 region is CASSSTDGNTIYF. CDR3 nucleotide sequence: TGTGCCAGTAGTTCGACAGATGGAAACACCATATATTTT.

The gene calls are TRBV19 and TRBJ1-6; 7 bases are a match to TRBD1. In germline, CDR1 is LNHDA, CDR2 SQIVND (reference sequence). This CDR3 has 13 residues. V shed 9 bases, J shed 8 bases, and the junction held 7 bases outside the gene matches. DNA of the CDR3: TGTGCCAGCGGCGACAGGGAGGATTCACCCCTCCACTTT. The encoded protein is CASGDREDSPLHF.

The chain joins TRBV6-1 to TRBJ1-6, with a tentative D call TRBD1 (5 bases). Germline V lookup: CDR1 MNHNS, CDR2 SASEGT. The CDR3 extends over 15 amino acids. V was cut by 1 base and J by 10 bases, with 14 bases left in between. The DNA for the CDR3 is TGTGCCAGCAGTGAAGTTCGGCAGGGAAAATCACCCCTCCACTTT. Its protein is CASSEVRQGKSPLHF.

The J gene is TRBJ1-4, the V gene TRBV5-6; D possibly corresponds to TRBD1 (5 bases). CDR1 is SGHDT, CDR2 YYEEEE, per germline. The CDR3 covers 14 residues. The V and J ends lost 1 base and 4 bases respectively, with 8 bases between them. The CDR3 protein is CASSLWGDNEKLFF. The DNA of the CDR3 is TGTGCCAGCAGCTTGTGGGGGGATAATGAAAAACTGTTTTTT.

Here the CDR3 DNA reads TGTGCCAGCAGCTTGATGACAGGGAGGGCTTTCTTT. This gives the protein CASSLMTGRAFF. The chain has TRBV5-4 and TRBJ1-1, with 7 bases identical to TRBD1. After removal of 1 base from V and 11 bases from J, the junction contained 5 bases not matched to a gene. The CDR3 spans 12 residues. Germline V gene lookup returns CDR1 SGHNT and CDR2 YYREEE (reference sequence).

The CDR3 DNA reads TGTGCCACCAGCAGAGACCACAGTTCAACTAATGAAAAACTGTTTTTT. This codes for CATSRDHSSTNEKLFF. The chain employs TRBV15 and TRBJ1-4, with D uncertain. V lost 0 bases to trimming and J lost 0 bases, with 8 bases between them. Germline V gives CDR1 LNHNV, CDR2 YYDKDF (reference sequence). The length of the CDR3 is 16 residues.

This clone was seen once. The chain recombines TRBV29-1 with TRBJ1-2, with 10 positions matching TRBD1. Germline CDR1 is SQVTM and CDR2 is ANQGSEA. The J segment lost 7 bases and the V segment lost 8 bases, leaving 10 bases of the junction unmatched. The CDR3 loop spans 13 amino acids. Here the CDR3 reads CSTPGTGDSGYTF. The CDR3 coding sequence is TGCAGCACCCCGGGGACAGGGGACTCTGGCTACACCTTC.

This chain links TRBV5-1 with TRBJ1-3; D gene unclear. Trimming removed 4 bases from V and 1 base from J, with 9 bases in between. The CDR3 length is 14 residues. Germline V gives CDR1 SGHRS, CDR2 YFSETQ. This CDR3 is CASSEQLSGNTIYF. Here the CDR3 DNA reads TGCGCCAGCAGCGAACAGCTGTCTGGAAACACCATATATTTT. Together with reference TRBV5-1 and TRBJ1-3, the CDR3 gives the full variable domain: KAGVTQTPRYLIKTRGQQVTLSCSPISGHRSVSWYQQTPGQGLQFLFEYFSETQRNKGNFPGRFSGRQFSNSRSEMNVSTLELGDSALYLCASSEQLSGNTIYFGEGSWLTVV.

This rearrangement joins TRBV27 to TRBJ1-5, with D tentatively TRBD1 (5 bases). From germline, CDR1 is MNHEY and CDR2 SMNVEV (reference sequence). There are 14 residues in the CDR3. The V end lost 3 bases, the J end lost 2 bases, and 8 bases lay between the germline ends. The DNA for the CDR3 is TGTGCCAGCAGTTTCGTCAGGGGCAATCAGCCCCAGCATTTT. It specifies CASSFVRGNQPQHF.

The chain recombines TRBV3-1 (or the pseudogene TRBV3-2) with TRBJ2-2; 7 bases line up with TRBD1. The V gene's germline CDR1 is LGHDT and CDR2 YNNKEL (reference sequence). The CDR3 sequence is 15 residues long. With 4 bases clipped from V and 8 bases from J, the junction kept 10 bases outside the gene matches. This CDR3 is CASSPRSSRGGELFF. CDR3 in DNA: TGTGCCAGCAGCCCCCGGTCTTCCAGGGGGGGGGAGCTGTTTTTT.

The chain links TRBV19 to TRBJ2-7, with D possibly TRBD1 on 6 matching bases. Germline CDR1 reads LNHDA; CDR2 reads SQIVND (reference sequence). The V gene lost 6 bases and the J gene lost 0 bases, with 9 bases spanning the gap. The CDR3 is 13 residues long. CDR3 protein: CASRRTDSYEQYF. CDR3 in DNA: TGTGCCAGTAGGAGGACAGACTCCTACGAGCAGTACTTC.